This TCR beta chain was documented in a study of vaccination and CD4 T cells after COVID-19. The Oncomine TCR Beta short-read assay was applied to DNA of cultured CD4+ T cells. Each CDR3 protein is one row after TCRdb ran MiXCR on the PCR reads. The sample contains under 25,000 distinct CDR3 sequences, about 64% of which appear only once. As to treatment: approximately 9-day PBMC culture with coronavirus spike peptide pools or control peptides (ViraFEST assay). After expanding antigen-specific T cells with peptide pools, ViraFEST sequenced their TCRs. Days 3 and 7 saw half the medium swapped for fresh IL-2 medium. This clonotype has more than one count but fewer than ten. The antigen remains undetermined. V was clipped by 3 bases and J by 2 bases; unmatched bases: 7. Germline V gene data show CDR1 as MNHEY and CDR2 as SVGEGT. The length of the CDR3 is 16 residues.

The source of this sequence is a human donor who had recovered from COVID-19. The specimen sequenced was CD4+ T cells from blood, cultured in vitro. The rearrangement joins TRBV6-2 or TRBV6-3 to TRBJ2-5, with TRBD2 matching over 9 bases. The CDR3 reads CASSYSGSGGQETQYF. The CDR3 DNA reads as TGTGCCAGCAGTTATAGCGGGAGTGGGGGGCAAGAGACCCAGTACTTC.